This T cell receptor beta chain was sequenced in a study of blood T cell repertoires in COVID-19. Turning to the study itself: Sites in the United States, Italy and Spain provided acute and convalescent COVID-19 samples. The cDNA or gDNA used as material had been derived from T cells, B-cell-depleted T cells, or PBMCs.

Source study methods: The assay estimated nucleated cells by amplifying reference gene primers. Generated by immunoSEQ multiplex PCR, the TCRdb table keeps only in-frame clones and is missing some. Clone size and the V and J calls come from that table; the DNA yielded D and trimming. The table lists more than 45,000 clones, about 89% of them singletons. The receptor was isolated from a man aged 55 to 69 with active or convalescent COVID-19. The sequencing input was peripheral blood.

The CDR3 coding sequence is TGTGCCAGCAGCCAAGGAGATGGGGAGCTGTTTTTT. Translating it yields CASSQGDGELFF. The rearrangement uses TRBV5-4 and TRBJ2-2, with no clear D. V lost 4 bases and J lost 8, with 9 bases in between. The germline CDR1 and CDR2 sequences are SGHNT and YYREEE (reference sequence). The CDR3 contains 12 residues.